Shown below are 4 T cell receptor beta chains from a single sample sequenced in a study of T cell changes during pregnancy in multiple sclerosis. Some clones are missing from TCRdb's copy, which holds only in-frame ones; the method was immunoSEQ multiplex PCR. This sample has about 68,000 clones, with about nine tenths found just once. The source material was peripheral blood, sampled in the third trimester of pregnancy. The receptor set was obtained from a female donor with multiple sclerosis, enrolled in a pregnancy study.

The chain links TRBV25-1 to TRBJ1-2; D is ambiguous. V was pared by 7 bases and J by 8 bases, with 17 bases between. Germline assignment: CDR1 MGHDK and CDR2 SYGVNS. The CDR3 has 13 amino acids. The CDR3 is CASTPRTGFGYTF. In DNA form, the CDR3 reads TGTGCCAGCACTCCTAGAACTGGGTTCGGCTACACCTTC.

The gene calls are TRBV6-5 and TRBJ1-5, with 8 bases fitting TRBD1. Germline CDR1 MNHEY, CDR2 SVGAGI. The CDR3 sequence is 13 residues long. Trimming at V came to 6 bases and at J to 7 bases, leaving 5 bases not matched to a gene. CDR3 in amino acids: CASSDRGGQPQHF. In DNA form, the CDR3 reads TGTGCCAGCAGCGACAGGGGCGGACAGCCCCAGCATTTT.

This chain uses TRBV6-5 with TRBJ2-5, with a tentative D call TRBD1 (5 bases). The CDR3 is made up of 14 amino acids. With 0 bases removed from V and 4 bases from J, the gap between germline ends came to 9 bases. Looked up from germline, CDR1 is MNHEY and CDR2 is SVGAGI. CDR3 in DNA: TGTGCCAGCAGTTACTCGGGGCAGGGAGAGACCCAGTACTTC. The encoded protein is CASSYSGQGETQYF.

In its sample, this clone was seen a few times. The DNA for the CDR3 is TGTGCCAGTAGTATGGGCCCAGGGGGCGTCTATGGCTACACCTTC. This sequence encodes CASSMGPGGVYGYTF. This rearrangement joins TRBV19 to TRBJ1-2; 8 positions match TRBD1. Germline loops: CDR1 LNHDA, CDR2 SQIVND (reference sequence). V was clipped by 3 bases and J by 4 bases; unmatched bases: 7. CDR3 size: 15 residues.